The entry below gives a single T cell receptor beta chain sequence along with its context. TCRdb reprocessed the 5' RACE reads with MiXCR, giving one entry per CDR3 protein. This sample has 250,000 to 350,000 distinct CDR3 sequences, with around 19% found just once. This sample was taken from a study of CD8 T cells in ankylosing spondylitis. This clonotype originated in a male donor with ankylosing spondylitis or in good health (not recorded which). Sequencing was done on a sample of blood, either unsorted or a sorted T cell fraction (not recorded which).

CDR3 loop: CSASSPQSFLNEQFF. In DNA, the CDR3 is TGCAGTGCTAGTTCTCCCCAAAGCTTTCTCAATGAGCAGTTCTTC. This sequence joins TRBV20-1 and TRBJ2-1; no clear D. Trimming shortened V by 3 bases and J by 6 bases, and 18 bases separated the two germline ends. The CDR3 spans 15 residues. CDR1 is DFQATT and CDR2 is SNEGSKA in the germline V gene (reference sequence).